The 15 T cell receptor beta chains below all came from one sample that was sequenced in a study of T cells in Graves' hyperthyroidism and ophthalmopathy. RNA transcripts were the template for amplifying TCR beta CDR3 regions. Carried out on the TCR CDR3, a first-round RT-PCR used the HTBI primer set. TCRdb called the multiplex PCR reads again in MiXCR, with one record for every CDR3 protein. Among fewer than 900,000 distinct CDR3 sequences listed, roughly 17% were seen once. The sequenced sample was blood. The receptor set was obtained from a man aged 18-30 years with Graves' hyperthyroidism.

This clonotype showed up many times. The chain couples TRBV18 to TRBJ2-7, with 10 bases that match TRBD1. CDR3 length: 15 amino acids. From germline, CDR1 is KGHSH and CDR2 LQKENI. The V gene end was trimmed by 0 bases and the J gene end by 4 bases; junction bases not matched to a gene: 3. Written as DNA, the CDR3 is TGTGCCAGCTCACCACCGGGACAGGGGTGGTACGAGCAGTACTTC. Translation: CASSPPGQGWYEQYF.

This chain uses TRBV28 with TRBJ1-1, with no clear D. V shed 8 bases and J shed 0 bases, with 19 bases lying between them. The germline V gene has CDR1 MDHEN and CDR2 SYDVKM. This CDR3 has 16 residues. CDR3 in DNA: TGTGCCAGCGGACGACGCTTGGCGGGGTTGAACACTGAAGCTTTCTTT. This gives the protein CASGRRLAGLNTEAFF.

The chain combines TRBV20-1 with TRBJ1-1, with 7 nucleotides matching TRBD1. V shed 6 bases, J shed 3 bases, and the junction held 16 bases outside the gene matches. The germline CDR1 and CDR2 sequences are DFQATT and SNEGSKA (reference sequence). This CDR3 spans 16 amino acids. The CDR3 DNA follows: TGCAGTGCCCGAGGCGGCCAGGGGGTTTCGTACACTGAAGCTTTCTTT. This gives the protein CSARGGQGVSYTEAFF.

A note on this clonotype: This clone may be a read error of a much larger clone one base away. This chain links TRBV7-3 with TRBJ2-1; 7 nucleotides match TRBD2. This CDR3 contains 16 residues. The germline V gene encodes CDR1 SGHTA and CDR2 FQGTGA. In DNA form, the CDR3 reads TGTGCCAGCGGCTTCACGCCGACTAGCCGTCACAATGAGCAGTTCTTC. Translating gives CASGFTPTSRHNEQFF.

This clonotype turned up a few times. The chain joins TRBV7-9 to TRBJ2-2; weak D call: TRBD1 (5 bases). CDR3 length: 17 residues. Trimming pared 1 base from V and 0 bases from J, leaving 12 bases between. The germline CDR1 and CDR2 sequences are SEHNR and FQNEAQ (reference sequence). The chain's CDR3 is CASSLGRTNTNTGELFF. CDR3 coding DNA: TGTGCCAGCAGCTTAGGCCGGACAAATACGAACACCGGGGAGCTGTTTTTT.

The V gene is TRBV6-1, the J gene TRBJ2-3, with 7 bases matching TRBD2. The V and J ends lost 3 bases and 1 base, in that order; junction bases with no gene match: 7. This CDR3 comprises 16 residues. Germline values: CDR1 MNHNS, CDR2 SASEGT. CDR3 in amino acids: CASSEVAGDGTDTQYF. The CDR3 nucleotides read TGTGCCAGCAGTGAGGTCGCGGGAGATGGCACAGATACGCAGTATTTT.

The table lists this clonotype with a few counts. The chain carries TRBV20-1 and TRBJ1-1; perhaps TRBD1 as D (6 bases). The CDR3 length is 14 residues. The germline V gene has CDR1 DFQATT and CDR2 SNEGSKA (reference sequence). The V gene lost 5 bases and the J gene lost 0 bases, with 13 bases spanning the gap. This chain's CDR3 is CSAWKTGLNTEAFF. DNA of the CDR3: TGCAGTGCTTGGAAGACAGGATTGAACACTGAAGCTTTCTTT.

This clonotype has more than one count but fewer than ten. The chain has TRBV6-6 and TRBJ2-7; possibly TRBD2 for D (5 bases). The V and J ends lost 0 bases and 2 bases respectively, with 8 bases between them. CDR1 and CDR2 (germline): MNHNY, SVGAGI (reference sequence). The CDR3 is 14 residues long. The CDR3 nucleotides read TGTGCCAGCAGTTACTCGGTAGCGCCCTACGAGCAGTACTTC. Translation gives CASSYSVAPYEQYF.

CDR3 residues: CSAPPRLAGGPGDEQYF. In DNA form, the CDR3 reads TGCAGTGCTCCCCCCCGTCTAGCGGGAGGGCCCGGGGACGAGCAGTACTTC. This chain links TRBV20-1 with TRBJ2-7, with 12 bases aligning to TRBD2. Per the germline V gene, CDR1 is DFQATT and CDR2 is SNEGSKA (reference sequence). Losses at the gene ends were 5 bases for V and 5 bases for J; bases not matched to a gene: 16. CDR3 length: 17 residues.

The gene calls are TRBV7-8 and TRBJ1-2, with 7 nucleotides matching TRBD1. CDR3 length equals 16 residues. Germline V gene sequence: CDR1 SGHVS, CDR2 FQNEAQ. V trimming: 2 bases; J trimming: 7 bases; junction bases outside the gene matches: 13. CDR3 sequence (DNA): TGTGCCAGCAGCTTATGGGTTACACCAGGGGGAGGTGGCTACACCTTC. Its translation is CASSLWVTPGGGGYTF.

This clonotype was recorded many times. The chain combines TRBV28 with TRBJ2-1; 7 bases agree with TRBD2. Germline CDR1 reads MDHEN; CDR2 reads SYDVKM. CDR3 length equals 16 residues. V lost 6 bases to trimming and J lost 6 bases; unmatched junction nucleotides: 14. The CDR3, as DNA: TGTGCCAGCAGATACGATAGGACTAGATCCCGCAATGAGCAGTTCTTC. Protein: CASRYDRTRSRNEQFF.

There are a few counts of this clonotype. The chain couples TRBV30 to TRBJ2-2; D is perhaps TRBD1 or TRBD2 (6 bases each). Trimming removed 2 bases at V and 4 bases at J, with 20 bases between. CDR1 is GTSNPN, CDR2 SVGIG, per germline (reference sequence). The CDR3 is 17 amino acids. The CDR3 reads CAWSPPSRGLSTGELFF. CDR3 in DNA: TGTGCCTGGAGTCCCCCTAGCCGGGGGCTGTCCACCGGGGAGCTGTTTTTT. Variable domain in full (rest from reference TRBV30 and TRBJ2-2): SQTIHQWPATLVQPVGSPLSLECTVEGTSNPNLYWYRQAAGRGLQLLFYSVGIGQISSEVPQNLSASRPQDRQFILSSKKLLLSDSGFYLCAWSPPSRGLSTGELFFGEGSRLTVL.

The rearrangement joins TRBV7-9 to TRBJ2-1; 8 positions agree with TRBD2. CDR1 is SEHNR and CDR2 is FQNEAQ in the germline V gene (reference sequence). The CDR3 loop spans 17 amino acids. Losses at the gene ends were 4 bases for V and 5 bases for J; bases not matched to a gene: 13. This CDR3 is CASSSNPRGGRNNEQFF. The CDR3 DNA follows: TGTGCCAGCAGCTCGAACCCTCGGGGGGGCAGGAACAATGAGCAGTTCTTC.

Details on this clonotype: A read error may be the cause here, since a much bigger clone is one base away. This chain connects TRBV6-1 to TRBJ1-2, with 12 bases that match TRBD1. Germline V CDR1 and CDR2: MNHNS, SASEGT. This CDR3 region has 16 residues. CDR3 nucleotide sequence: TGTGCCGGCAGTGAAATAAGGGGACAGGGGGCTGGTGGCTACACCTTC. The encoded protein is CAGSEIRGQGAGGYTF.

This clonotype occurred many times. The genes are TRBV12-3 or TRBV12-4 and TRBJ1-6; 11 nucleotides align to TRBD1. V lost 2 bases, J lost 6 bases, and 3 bases stayed unmatched. The CDR3 has 16 amino acids. The CDR3 DNA follows: TGTGCCAGCAGTTTATGGACAGGGGGCCTTAATTCACCCCTCCACTTT. It translates to CASSLWTGGLNSPLHF.